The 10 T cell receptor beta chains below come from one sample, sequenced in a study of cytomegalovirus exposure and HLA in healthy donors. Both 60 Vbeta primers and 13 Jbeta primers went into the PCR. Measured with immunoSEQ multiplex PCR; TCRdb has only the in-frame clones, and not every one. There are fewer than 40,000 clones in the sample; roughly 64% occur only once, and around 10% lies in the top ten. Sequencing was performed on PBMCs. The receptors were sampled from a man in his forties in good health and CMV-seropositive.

The CDR3 region has the DNA TGTGCCAGCACAGGGAGGATGAACACTGAAGCTTTCTTT. This encodes CASTGRMNTEAFF. The chain combines TRBV27 with TRBJ1-1; the D gene is possibly TRBD1 (5 bases). V was pared by 7 bases and J by 0 bases, with 9 bases between. The CDR3 has 13 amino acids. The V gene's germline CDR1 is MNHEY and CDR2 SMNVEV (reference sequence).

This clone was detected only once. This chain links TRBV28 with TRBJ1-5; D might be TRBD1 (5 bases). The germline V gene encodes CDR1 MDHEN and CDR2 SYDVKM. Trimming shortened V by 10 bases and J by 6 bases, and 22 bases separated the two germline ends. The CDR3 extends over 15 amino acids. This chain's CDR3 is CATRDSKNMFQPQHF. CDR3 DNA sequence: TGTGCCACCAGGGATAGCAAGAATATGTTTCAGCCCCAGCATTTT.

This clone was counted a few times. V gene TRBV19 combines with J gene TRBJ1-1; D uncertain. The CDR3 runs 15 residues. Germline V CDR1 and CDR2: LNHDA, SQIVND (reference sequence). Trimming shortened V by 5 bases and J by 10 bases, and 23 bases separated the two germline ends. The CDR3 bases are TGTGCCAGTAGTTCCTTTGGGCCCTCCGTTCACCGAGCTTTCTTT. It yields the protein CASSSFGPSVHRAFF. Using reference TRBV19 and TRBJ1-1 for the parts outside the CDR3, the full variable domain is DGGITQSPKYLFRKEGQNVTLSCEQNLNHDAMYWYRQDPGQGLRLIYYSQIVNDFQKGDIAEGYSVSREKKESFPLTVTSAQKNPTAFYLCASSSFGPSVHRAFFGQGTRLTVV.

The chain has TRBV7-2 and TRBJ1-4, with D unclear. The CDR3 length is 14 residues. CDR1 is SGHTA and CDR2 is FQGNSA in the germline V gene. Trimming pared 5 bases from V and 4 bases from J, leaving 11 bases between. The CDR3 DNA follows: TGTGCCAGCAGCCCGACACCCATTAATGAAAAACTGTTTTTT. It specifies CASSPTPINEKLFF.

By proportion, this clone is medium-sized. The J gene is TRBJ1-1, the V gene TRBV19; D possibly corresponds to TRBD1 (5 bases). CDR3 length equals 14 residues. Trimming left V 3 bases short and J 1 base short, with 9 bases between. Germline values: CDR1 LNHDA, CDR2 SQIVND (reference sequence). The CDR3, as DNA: TGTGCCAGTAGTATCGGGGGGTCGAACACTGAAGCTTTCTTT. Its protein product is CASSIGGSNTEAFF.

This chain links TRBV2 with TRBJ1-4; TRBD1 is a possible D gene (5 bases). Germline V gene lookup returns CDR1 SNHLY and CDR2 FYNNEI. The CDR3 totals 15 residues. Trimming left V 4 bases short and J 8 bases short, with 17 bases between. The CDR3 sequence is CASSGGDGWNEKLFF. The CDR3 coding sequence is TGTGCCAGCAGTGGGGGGGACGGGTGGAACGAAAAACTGTTTTTT.

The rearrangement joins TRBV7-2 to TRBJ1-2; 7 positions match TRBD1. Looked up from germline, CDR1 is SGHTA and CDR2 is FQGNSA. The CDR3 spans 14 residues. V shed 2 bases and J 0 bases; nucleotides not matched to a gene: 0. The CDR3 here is CASSLQGANYGYTF. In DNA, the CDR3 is TGTGCCAGCAGCTTACAGGGGGCTAACTATGGCTACACCTTC.

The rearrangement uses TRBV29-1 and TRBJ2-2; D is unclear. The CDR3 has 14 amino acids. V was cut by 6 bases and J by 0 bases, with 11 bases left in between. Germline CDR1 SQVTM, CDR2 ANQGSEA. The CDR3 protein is CSVRTGSNTGELFF. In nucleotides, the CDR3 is TGCAGCGTCCGCACCGGGTCGAACACCGGGGAGCTGTTTTTT.

The CDR3 sequence is CASSLWGGAYNEQFF. The CDR3 DNA follows: TGTGCCAGCAGCTTGTGGGGGGGCGCCTACAATGAGCAGTTCTTC. V and J are TRBV5-6 and TRBJ2-1; tentative D call: TRBD2 (7 bases). Germline lookup yields CDR1 SGHDT and CDR2 YYEEEE. Trimming removed 1 base at V and 2 bases at J, with 10 bases between. The CDR3 covers 15 residues.

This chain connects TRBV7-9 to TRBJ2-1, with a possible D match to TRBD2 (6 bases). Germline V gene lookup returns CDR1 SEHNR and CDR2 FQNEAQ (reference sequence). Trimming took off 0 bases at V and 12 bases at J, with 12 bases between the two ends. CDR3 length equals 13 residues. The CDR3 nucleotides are TGTGCCAGCAGCTTAGCTGAGCTCGGGGGGCAGTTCTTC. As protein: CASSLAELGGQFF.